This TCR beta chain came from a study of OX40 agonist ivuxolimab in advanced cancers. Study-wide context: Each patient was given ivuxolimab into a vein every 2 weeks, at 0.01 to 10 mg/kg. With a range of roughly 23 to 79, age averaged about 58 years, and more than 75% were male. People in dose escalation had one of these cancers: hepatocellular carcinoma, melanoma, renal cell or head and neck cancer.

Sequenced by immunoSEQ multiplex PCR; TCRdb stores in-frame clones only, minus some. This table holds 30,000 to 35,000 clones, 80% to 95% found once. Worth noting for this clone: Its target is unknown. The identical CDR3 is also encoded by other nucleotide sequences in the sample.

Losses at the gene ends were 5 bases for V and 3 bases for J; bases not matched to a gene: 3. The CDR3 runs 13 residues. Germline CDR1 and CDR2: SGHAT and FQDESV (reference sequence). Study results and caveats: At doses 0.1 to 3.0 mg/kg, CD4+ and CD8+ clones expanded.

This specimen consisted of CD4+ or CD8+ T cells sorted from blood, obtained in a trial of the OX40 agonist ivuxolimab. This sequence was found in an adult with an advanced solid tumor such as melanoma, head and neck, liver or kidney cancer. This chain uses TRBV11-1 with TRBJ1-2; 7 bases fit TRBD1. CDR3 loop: CASSLDRDYGYTF. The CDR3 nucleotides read TGTGCCAGCAGCCTAGACAGGGACTATGGCTACACCTTC.